The 18 T cell receptor beta chains presented below share a single source sample, sequenced in a study of cytomegalovirus exposure and HLA in healthy donors. The PCR employed 60 Vbeta primers together with 13 Jbeta primers. This table comes from immunoSEQ multiplex PCR, and its TCRdb copy is limited to in-frame clones, with some not included. This sample has roughly 70,000 clones, with approximately 90% found just once. The sequenced material came from PBMCs. The receptors come from a woman in her twenties or thirties in good health and CMV-seropositive.

The chain has TRBV27 and TRBJ2-7; possibly TRBD1 for D (6 bases). V was clipped by 3 bases and J by 6 bases, with 9 bases between them. The CDR3 consists of 12 residues. From germline, CDR1 is MNHEY and CDR2 SMNVEV (reference sequence). The CDR3 region has the DNA TGTGCCAGCAGTTTTTCAGGGGCCGAGCAGTACTTC. Translating gives CASSFSGAEQYF.

The genes are TRBV15 and TRBJ2-1; the match to TRBD1 covers 7 bases. J gave up 9 bases and V 0 bases, and 5 bases lay outside the gene matches. Germline V gives CDR1 LNHNV, CDR2 YYDKDF (reference sequence). There are 14 residues in the CDR3. The CDR3 DNA reads TGTGCCACCAGCAGAGATAAGGGGGCCGGTGAGCAGTTCTTC. It is translated as CATSRDKGAGEQFF.

The J gene is TRBJ2-1, the V gene TRBV5-1; 10 nucleotides match TRBD2. The CDR3 spans 15 residues. V dropped 1 base and J dropped 2; count of bases not matched to a gene: 0. CDR1 and CDR2 (germline): SGHRS, YFSETQ. CDR3: CASSLTSGTYNEQFF. The CDR3 nucleotides are TGCGCCAGCAGCTTGACTAGCGGGACCTACAATGAGCAGTTCTTC.

This chain connects TRBV19 to TRBJ1-1, with D possibly TRBD1 on 5 matching bases. The V gene lost 4 bases and the J gene lost 1 base, with 10 bases spanning the gap. The germline gives CDR1 LNHDA, CDR2 SQIVND (reference sequence). This CDR3 is 14 amino acids long. The CDR3 reads CASSTPTENTEAFF. CDR3 DNA: TGTGCCAGTAGTACCCCGACAGAGAACACTGAAGCTTTCTTT.

This rearrangement joins TRBV27 to TRBJ2-5, with no clear D. Germline CDR1 MNHEY, CDR2 SMNVEV (reference sequence). The ends were cut back, 3 bases at V and 5 bases at J, with 10 bases in the middle. The CDR3 is 13 amino acids. The CDR3 here is CASSLRTRETQYF. CDR3 DNA: TGTGCCAGCAGTTTGAGAACGAGGGAGACCCAGTACTTC.

The chain links TRBV2 to TRBJ2-5; 9 nucleotides align to TRBD2. The CDR3 extends over 13 amino acids. V dropped 6 bases and J dropped 5; count of bases not matched to a gene: 4. The V gene's germline CDR1 is SNHLY and CDR2 FYNNEI. As DNA, the CDR3 is TGTGCCAGCAGCATTACTAGCGGGGAGACCCAGTACTTC. Its translation is CASSITSGETQYF. The full variable domain, completed using reference TRBV2 and TRBJ2-5, is EPEVTQTPSHQVTQMGQEVILRCVPISNHLYFYWYRQILGQKVEFLVSFYNNEISEKSEIFDDQFSVERPDGSNFTLKIRSTKLEDSAMYFCASSITSGETQYFGPGTRLLVL.

The chain uses TRBV5-6 and TRBJ1-2, with TRBD1 matching over 9 bases. J lost 6 bases, V lost 0 bases, and 6 bases had no gene match. Per germline, CDR1 SGHDT and CDR2 YYEEEE. This CDR3 is built from 15 residues. The CDR3 region is CASSLVRDRVHGYTF. In DNA form, the CDR3 reads TGTGCCAGCAGCTTGGTCCGGGACAGGGTTCATGGCTACACCTTC.

V and J are TRBV11-2 and TRBJ2-2, with 13 bases identical to TRBD2. The ends lost 2 bases at V and 2 bases at J; junction bases unmatched: 8. The germline gives CDR1 SGHAT, CDR2 FQNNGV. This CDR3 is 19 amino acids long. The CDR3 nucleotides read TGTGCCAGCAGCTTAAAAACGGGACTAGCGGGACCTAACACCGGGGAGCTGTTTTTT. It specifies CASSLKTGLAGPNTGELFF.

The genes are TRBV29-1 and TRBJ1-1; no firm D call. This CDR3 spans 12 amino acids. Germline V gives CDR1 SQVTM, CDR2 ANQGSEA. V lost 6 bases to trimming and J lost 3 bases, with 11 bases between them. DNA of the CDR3: TGCAGCGTCCGGTTGGGCGACACTGAAGCTTTCTTT. Its protein is CSVRLGDTEAFF.

This clone has just one count. The chain has TRBV19 and TRBJ2-7; TRBD2 agrees at 8 bases. The CDR3 consists of 14 residues. CDR1 is LNHDA, CDR2 SQIVND, per germline (reference sequence). The V gene end was trimmed by 3 bases and the J gene end by 5 bases; junction bases not matched to a gene: 6. In DNA, the CDR3 is TGTGCCAGTAGTATTGCGGGAGGTCTAGACGAGCAGTACTTC. It codes for CASSIAGGLDEQYF.

This chain joins TRBV5-1 and TRBJ2-7, with 10 nucleotides matching TRBD1. This CDR3 has 16 residues. Germline V lookup: CDR1 SGHRS, CDR2 YFSETQ. The ends lost 2 bases at V and 3 bases at J; junction bases unmatched: 8. The CDR3 spells CASSFAGQGYYYEQYF. The CDR3 DNA sequence: TGCGCCAGCAGCTTCGCGGGACAGGGGTATTACTACGAGCAGTACTTC.

The chain combines TRBV9 with TRBJ2-2, with TRBD2 matching 15 bases. Germline values: CDR1 SGDLS, CDR2 YYNGEE. The ends lost 3 bases at V and 7 bases at J; junction bases unmatched: 7. The CDR3 has 17 amino acids. The CDR3 sequence: CASSGGLAGGPDGELFF. The CDR3 nucleotides read TGTGCCAGCAGCGGAGGACTAGCGGGAGGGCCGGACGGGGAGCTGTTTTTT.

This chain connects TRBV7-9 to TRBJ2-1, with D possibly being TRBD2 (6 bases). Germline lookup yields CDR1 SEHNR and CDR2 FQNEAQ (reference sequence). The CDR3 has 16 residues. V lost 5 bases to trimming and J lost 8 bases, with 22 bases between them. Here the CDR3 reads CASSPLSGPYSYEQFF. The CDR3 nucleotides are TGTGCCAGCAGCCCCCTTAGCGGCCCCTATAGTTATGAGCAGTTCTTC.

This rearrangement joins TRBV4-2 to TRBJ2-2; no clear D. V lost 5 bases and J 6 bases, leaving 16 bases between the germline ends. Germline V gene sequence: CDR1 LGHNA, CDR2 YNFKEQ. The CDR3 consists of 15 residues. The CDR3 region is CASSIRGSVPGELFF. For the CDR3, the DNA is TGTGCCAGCAGCATCCGAGGTTCGGTCCCCGGGGAGCTGTTTTTT.

V and J are TRBV7-9 and TRBJ1-2; D is ambiguous. Germline V gene data show CDR1 as SEHNR and CDR2 as FQNEAQ (reference sequence). Trimming stripped 2 bases from V and 7 bases from J, with 14 bases between. This CDR3 is 14 amino acids long. The CDR3 region has the DNA TGTGCCAGCAGCTTATTTGAGGGCTCGGGTGGCTACACCTTC. Protein product: CASSLFEGSGGYTF.

The chain combines TRBV2 with TRBJ2-1; D might be TRBD2 (6 bases). Germline CDR1 reads SNHLY; CDR2 reads FYNNEI. The length of the CDR3 is 15 residues. The germline V and J ends were trimmed by 6 bases and 0 bases, with 12 bases remaining between them. The CDR3 sequence: CASRWRESSYNEQFF. The CDR3 bases are TGTGCCAGCAGGTGGAGGGAGAGCTCCTACAATGAGCAGTTCTTC.

This chain links TRBV15 with TRBJ2-7; D uncertain. V lost 0 bases and J 9 bases, leaving 12 bases between the germline ends. CDR1 is LNHNV, CDR2 YYDKDF, per germline (reference sequence). CDR3 length equals 13 residues. CDR3 nucleotide sequence: TGTGCCACCAGCAGAGATCCACAGCAGACGCAGTACTTC. Amino acids: CATSRDPQQTQYF.

This clone was observed a single time. The chain recombines TRBV7-8 with TRBJ1-5; D might be TRBD1 (6 bases). Germline CDR1 and CDR2: SGHVS and FQNEAQ. V lost 5 bases and J 3 bases, leaving 14 bases between the germline ends. The CDR3 is made up of 15 amino acids. CDR3 residues: CASSLNRASNQPQHF. The DNA for the CDR3 is TGTGCCAGCAGCCTAAACAGGGCCTCCAATCAGCCCCAGCATTTT.